Here is one T cell receptor (beta chain) with its context. The antigen is unknown. The data are from a study of radiotherapy plus CTLA-4 blockade in lung cancer. Notes on the study in general: Radiotherapy was combined with ipilimumab, and tumor-derived TCR clones then expanded in blood.

Focal radiation plus CTLA-4 blockade with ipilimumab was given to patients with chemo-refractory metastatic non-small-cell lung cancer. Assay used: immunoSEQ multiplex PCR; TCRdb lists only in-frame clones, some missing. Of over 30,000 clones listed, 75% to 85% are singletons. The CDR3 spans 16 residues. V shed 3 bases, J shed 3 bases, and the junction held 8 bases outside the gene matches. Germline loops: CDR1 SGDLS, CDR2 YYNGEE. Sequenced here: peripheral blood, sampled from a patient treated with radiotherapy plus ipilimumab. This rearrangement joins TRBV9 to TRBJ2-3, with 9 bases lining up with TRBD2. The sequence came from a human donor with non-small cell lung cancer that progressed on radiotherapy plus ipilimumab. This CDR3 is CASSAGLAGATDTQYF. CDR3 in DNA: TGTGCCAGCAGCGCGGGACTAGCAGGAGCGACAGATACGCAGTATTTT.